Shown below are 14 T cell receptor beta chains from a single sample sequenced in a study of blood T cell repertoires in COVID-19. Repertoires were generated with immunoSEQ multiplex PCR, while TCRdb's copy carries only in-frame clones and drops some. This sample has 170,000 or so clones, with about 85% found just once. What was sequenced was PBMCs or T cells enriched from blood (not recorded which). The receptors here all came from a man aged 35 to 55 who had recovered from COVID-19.

This chain connects TRBV11-3 to TRBJ1-2; D might be TRBD1 (5 bases). V gave up 8 bases and J gave up 0 bases, with 7 bases separating them. Germline assignment: CDR1 SGHNT and CDR2 YENEEA. The CDR3 loop spans 12 amino acids. The CDR3 region is CASQGSNYGYTF. The CDR3 DNA reads as TGTGCCAGCCAGGGATCTAACTATGGCTACACCTTC.

This clone was detected many times. The chain recombines TRBV6-5 with TRBJ2-7; 7 nucleotides match TRBD1. Germline trimming cut 6 bases from V and 0 bases from J; bases unmatched to any gene: 5. This CDR3 spans 14 amino acids. CDR1 is MNHEY, CDR2 SVGAGI, per germline. CDR3 residues: CASRTTGTSYEQYF. The CDR3 DNA reads TGTGCCAGCAGAACGACAGGGACCTCCTACGAGCAGTACTTC.

This clone has more than one count but fewer than ten. The rearrangement joins TRBV7-6 to TRBJ2-1; possibly TRBD2 for D (5 bases). CDR3 length: 16 amino acids. Germline V gene sequence: CDR1 SGHVS, CDR2 FNYEAQ. The V gene lost 1 base and the J gene lost 0 bases, with 10 bases spanning the gap. The CDR3 DNA reads TGTGCCAGCAGCTTAGTAGGACTGAGCTCCTACAATGAGCAGTTCTTC. Translating it yields CASSLVGLSSYNEQFF.

The chain combines TRBV23-1 with TRBJ1-4; 8 positions match TRBD1. TRBV23-1 is labeled an ORF, and its function is uncertain. Trimming removed 0 bases from V and 8 bases from J; junction bases left unmatched: 5. The CDR3 contains 15 residues. For the CDR3, the DNA is TGCGCCAGCAGTCAATCGACAGGGGCAAAGGAAAAACTGTTTTTT. Amino acids: CASSQSTGAKEKLFF.

This rearrangement joins TRBV24-1 to TRBJ1-1; D is unresolved. Germline V gene lookup returns CDR1 KGHDR and CDR2 SFDVKD. V lost 4 bases, J lost 1 base, and 12 bases lay in between. The CDR3 consists of 15 residues. The CDR3 nucleotides are TGTGCCACCAGTGACCCAACCGGAGGGAACACTGAAGCTTTCTTT. It yields the protein CATSDPTGGNTEAFF.

The chain joins TRBV28 to TRBJ2-7, with D possibly matching TRBD2 (7 bases). The germline CDR1 and CDR2 sequences are MDHEN and SYDVKM. Between the trimmed V and J ends, which lost 2 bases and 11 bases, there was a span of 10 bases. The CDR3 has 11 amino acids. The CDR3 DNA reads as TGTGCCAGCAGTTTAGAGCGGGACAAGTACTTC. This translates into CASSLERDKYF.

The chain is built from TRBV30 and TRBJ1-2, with 7 bases matching TRBD1. In germline, CDR1 is GTSNPN, CDR2 SVGIG (reference sequence). Losses at the gene ends were 5 bases for V and 0 bases for J; bases not matched to a gene: 9. CDR3 length: 15 residues. The CDR3 DNA sequence: TGTGCCTGGGTCAACGACAGGGAAGCTAACTATGGCTACACCTTC. This translates into CAWVNDREANYGYTF. Looking up the rest from reference TRBV30 and TRBJ1-2 gives the full variable domain: SQTIHQWPATLVQPVGSPLSLECTVEGTSNPNLYWYRQAAGRGLQLLFYSVGIGQISSEVPQNLSASRPQDRQFILSSKKLLLSDSGFYLCAWVNDREANYGYTFGSGTRLTVV.

Worth noting for this clone: Other DNA sequences within the sample encode an identical CDR3. The chain uses TRBV9 and TRBJ2-7; D not certain. This CDR3 is built from 14 residues. Trimming pared 0 bases from V and 0 bases from J, leaving 7 bases between. Germline CDR1 SGDLS, CDR2 YYNGEE. The DNA of the CDR3 is TGTGCCAGCAGCGTAGGAGGTAGCTCCTACGAGCAGTACTTC. Translated: CASSVGGSSYEQYF.

This clone has only a few counts. The chain is built from TRBV7-6 and TRBJ2-1, with a tentative D call TRBD2 (6 bases). In germline, CDR1 is SGHVS, CDR2 FNYEAQ. V shed 5 bases and J shed 8 bases, with 10 bases lying between them. This CDR3 contains 12 residues. The CDR3 DNA sequence: TGTGCCAGCAGCCCTACGGGGGATGAGCAGTTCTTC. Translating gives CASSPTGDEQFF.

This clone turned up a few times. Other nucleotide sequences from this sample produce the same CDR3. V and J are TRBV27 and TRBJ1-2; D might be TRBD1 (5 bases). The germline V and J ends were trimmed by 3 bases and 8 bases, with 10 bases remaining between them. This CDR3 contains 12 residues. CDR1 is MNHEY and CDR2 is SMNVEV in the germline V gene (reference sequence). The CDR3: CASSFAGGGYTF. The DNA of the CDR3 is TGTGCCAGCAGTTTCGCGGGGGGGGGCTACACCTTC.

This chain connects TRBV2 to TRBJ1-1, with D perhaps matching TRBD1 (6 bases). The CDR3 length is 15 residues. In germline, CDR1 is SNHLY, CDR2 FYNNEI. Trimming took off 2 bases at V and 8 bases at J, with 18 bases between the two ends. In DNA, the CDR3 is TGTGCCAGCAGTGAATCGGGCAGGGGCCTCAAGGAAGCTTTCTTT. It codes for CASSESGRGLKEAFF.

This clone was detected only once. The chain recombines TRBV11-2 with TRBJ1-6; D is undetermined. The V gene lost 0 bases and the J gene lost 11 bases, with 8 bases spanning the gap. Germline V lookup: CDR1 SGHAT, CDR2 FQNNGV. CDR3 length: 13 amino acids. Here the CDR3 reads CASSLEAAPPLHF. CDR3 DNA sequence: TGTGCCAGCAGCTTAGAAGCCGCACCACCCCTCCACTTT.

The rearrangement links TRBV5-1 to TRBJ2-3, with TRBD1 matching over 9 bases. Per the germline V gene, CDR1 is SGHRS and CDR2 is YFSETQ. Unmatched junction bases numbered 6, after V lost 0 bases and J lost 4 bases. The CDR3 contains 16 residues. The CDR3 bases are TGCGCCAGCAGCTTGGCCGTCGGACAGGGGTCAGATACGCAGTATTTT. Encoded protein: CASSLAVGQGSDTQYF.

The chain has TRBV10-3 and TRBJ2-1; possibly TRBD1 for D (6 bases). Germline V CDR1 and CDR2: ENHRY, SYGVKD. The CDR3 is made up of 15 amino acids. V was trimmed by 4 bases and J by 7 bases, leaving 17 bases between them. The chain's CDR3 is CAISVAQGPLNEQFF. CDR3 nucleotide sequence: TGTGCCATCAGTGTCGCGCAGGGGCCCTTGAATGAGCAGTTCTTC.